The rows below give T cell receptor beta chains drawn from one sample of a study of shared clonotypes between healthy human individuals. The repertoire was sequenced with immunoSEQ multiplex PCR; TCRdb's copy has only in-frame clones and lacks some. The sample contains 2 million to 2.5 million clones, 85% to 95% of which appear only once. The specimen sequenced was naive CD4+ T cells sorted from blood. These receptor sequences come from a man aged 18 to 35 in good health. The CDR3 runs from the conserved cysteine through the conserved F or W. The D gene is left open where the match is weak. Rows may omit the clone size; those that give it use once, few, many or a size class.

15,TRBJ2-1,TRBV7-9,-,TRBD1,CASSLGQGVYNEQFF,TGTGCCAGCAGCTTAGGGCAGGGGGTTTACAATGAGCAGTTCTTC
17,TRBJ2-5,TRBV5-1,-,TRBD2,CASSLVSSGGPGETQYF,TGCGCCAGCAGCTTGGTTTCATCGGGAGGGCCAGGTGAGACCCAGTACTTC
14,TRBJ2-7,TRBV6-6,-,TRBD1,CASRDMGQSYEQYF,TGTGCCAGCAGGGACATGGGACAGTCCTACGAGCAGTACTTC
14,TRBJ1-6,TRBV30,-,-,CAWKGGAVRSPLHF,TGTGCCTGGAAGGGGGGGGCTGTACGTTCACCCCTCCACTTT
14,TRBJ1-4,TRBV5-6,-,-,CASSLTENNEKLFF,TGTGCCAGCAGCTTGACAGAGAACAATGAAAAACTGTTTTTT
17,TRBJ1-5,TRBV19,-,-,CASSIDLGAEGNQPQHF,TGTGCCAGTAGTATTGATTTAGGGGCCGAGGGCAATCAGCCCCAGCATTTT
14,TRBJ1-2,TRBV6-6,-,TRBD1,CASSYLDRYYGYTF,TGTGCCAGCAGTTATTTGGACAGGTACTATGGCTACACCTTC
12,TRBJ1-1,TRBV11-2,-,-,CASSPKSTEAFF,TGTGCCAGCAGCCCAAAAAGCACTGAAGCTTTCTTT
12,TRBJ2-1,TRBV7-2,-,TRBD2,CASSLGGDEQFF,TGTGCCAGCAGTCTTGGGGGGGATGAGCAGTTCTTC
16,TRBJ2-2,TRBV9,-,TRBD2,CASSARASGNTGELFF,TGTGCCAGCAGCGCCCGGGCTAGCGGCAACACCGGGGAGCTGTTTTTT
12,TRBJ2-7,TRBV11-2,-,-,CASSDIAYEQYF,TGTGCCAGCAGCGACATAGCCTACGAGCAGTACTTC
14,TRBJ1-2,TRBV6-5,-,-,CASSPARGNYGYTF,TGTGCCAGCAGCCCCGCCCGGGGTAACTATGGCTACACCTTC
14,TRBJ2-7,TRBV7-9,-,TRBD1,CASTTGTGVHEQYF,TGTGCCAGTACAACCGGGACAGGGGTCCACGAGCAGTACTTC
14,TRBJ2-3,TRBV7-3,-,-,CASSLGLATDTQYF,TGTGCCAGCAGCTTAGGGTTGGCCACAGATACGCAGTATTTT
13,TRBJ2-2,TRBV6-1,few,-,CASDPRGTGELFF,TGTGCCAGCGACCCTCGGGGTACCGGGGAGCTGTTTTTT
18,TRBJ2-1,TRBV7-9,-,TRBD2,CASSLARKTSGGHNEQFF,TGTGCCAGCAGCTTAGCTCGGAAGACTAGCGGGGGGCACAATGAGCAGTTCTTC
13,TRBJ1-1,TRBV18,-,-,CASSPGQNTEAFF,TGTGCCAGCTCACCGGGGCAGAACACTGAAGCTTTCTTT
15,TRBJ2-4,TRBV6-5,-,TRBD2,CASSRGLAGGNIQYF,TGTGCCAGCAGTCGGGGACTAGCGGGAGGGAACATTCAGTACTTC
15,TRBJ2-2,TRBV5-1,once,-,CASSRRPLEPGELFF,TGCGCCAGCAGCCGCCGGCCCCTGGAACCCGGGGAGCTGTTTTTT
16,TRBJ1-2,TRBV6-5,-,-,CASSYGAATLGSGYTF,TGTGCCAGCAGTTACGGGGCAGCTACACTGGGGTCCGGCTACACCTTC
15,TRBJ1-6,TRBV28,-,-,CASSSGDKYNSPLHF,TGTGCCAGCAGTTCCGGGGACAAGTATAATTCACCCCTCCACTTT
13,TRBJ2-7,TRBV5-3,-,-,CARSRDCTYEQYF,TGTGCCAGAAGTAGGGACTGCACCTACGAGCAGTACTTC
14,TRBJ2-1,TRBV7-9,few,-,CASSLAGPYNEQFF,TGTGCCAGCAGCTTAGCGGGGCCCTACAATGAGCAGTTCTTC
11,TRBJ1-1,TRBV18,-,-,CASSSGTEAFF,TGTGCCAGCTCATCGGGAACTGAAGCTTTCTTT
11,TRBJ2-5,TRBV29-1,once,-,CSSDWQETQYF,TGCAGCTCCGACTGGCAAGAGACCCAGTACTTC
16,TRBJ2-3,TRBV10-1,-,-,CASKPERDLSTDTQYF,TGCGCCAGCAAACCTGAGAGGGACCTTAGCACAGATACGCAGTATTTT
15,TRBJ2-7,TRBV7-2,-,-,CASSLMLRQSYEQYF,TGTGCCAGCAGCTTGATGCTTCGACAATCCTACGAGCAGTACTTC
17,TRBJ1-6,TRBV4-3,-,-,CASSQDRGVSYNSPLHF,TGCGCCAGCAGCCAAGATCGGGGAGTTTCCTATAATTCACCCCTCCACTTT
13,TRBJ1-5,TRBV18,-,-,CASSQGANQPQHF,TGTGCCAGCTCACAAGGGGCAAATCAGCCCCAGCATTTT
13,TRBJ2-3,TRBV7-2,-,-,CASGRLVRDTQYF,TGTGCCAGCGGCCGACTAGTCCGAGATACGCAGTATTTT
16,TRBJ2-1,TRBV6-5,-,TRBD2,CASSYSVPSGRGEQFF,TGTGCCAGCAGTTACTCGGTCCCTAGCGGGAGAGGTGAGCAGTTCTTC
15,TRBJ1-1,TRBV9,once,TRBD1,CASSVGTGGLAEAFF,TGTGCCAGCAGCGTAGGGACAGGGGGCTTGGCTGAAGCTTTCTTT
17,TRBJ2-2,TRBV7-2,-,TRBD1,CASSLAGTGIDTGELFF,TGTGCCAGCAGCTTAGCCGGGACAGGGATAGACACCGGGGAGCTGTTTTTT
12,TRBJ2-7,TRBV7-2,-,-,CASSLLGGEQYF,TGTGCCAGCAGCTTACTTGGGGGGGAGCAGTACTTC
12,TRBJ1-1,TRBV30,-,TRBD1,CAWTTGERAAFF,TGTGCCTGGACGACAGGGGAACGGGCAGCTTTCTTT
16,TRBJ1-5,TRBV19,-,-,CASSMLPIYSNQPQHF,TGTGCCAGTAGTATGTTACCGATCTATAGCAATCAGCCCCAGCATTTT
14,TRBJ2-1,TRBV6-5,-,TRBD1,CASSTGTVHNEQFF,TGTGCCAGCAGTACCGGGACAGTTCACAATGAGCAGTTCTTC
13,TRBJ1-4,TRBV7-9,-,TRBD1,CASSAGGHEKLFF,TGTGCCAGCAGCGCAGGGGGCCATGAAAAACTGTTTTTT
16,TRBJ2-2,TRBV5-1,-,-,CASSLTGAVNTGELFF,TGCGCCAGCAGCTTGACCGGGGCCGTTAACACCGGGGAGCTGTTTTTT
15,TRBJ2-5,TRBV4-1,-,TRBD2,CASSQDTSGVETQYF,TGCGCCAGCAGCCAAGATACTAGCGGGGTGGAGACCCAGTACTTC
13,TRBJ2-7,TRBV30,-,-,CAWSVHHPEEQYF,TGTGCCTGGAGTGTACACCACCCGGAGGAGCAGTACTTC
13,TRBJ1-2,TRBV19,-,-,CASNHLRENGYTF,TGTGCCAGTAACCATCTCAGGGAAAATGGCTACACCTTC
15,TRBJ1-3,TRBV5-6,-,TRBD1,CASSPVGGAGNTIYF,TGTGCCAGCAGTCCTGTAGGGGGCGCTGGAAACACCATATATTTT
10,TRBJ1-2,TRBV6-1,many,-,CASSEYGYTF,TGTGCCAGCAGTGAATATGGCTACACCTTC
15,TRBJ1-2,TRBV7-9,-,TRBD1,CASSRPDRGLHGYTF,TGTGCCAGCAGCCGCCCGGACAGGGGACTCCATGGCTACACCTTC
14,TRBJ1-1,TRBV7-9,-,-,CASSLDGTVNEAFF,TGTGCCAGCAGCCTGGATGGGACGGTAAACGAAGCTTTCTTT
14,TRBJ1-6,TRBV28,-,TRBD1,CASSSGTANSPLHF,TGTGCCAGCAGCTCCGGGACAGCTAATTCACCCCTCCACTTT
15,TRBJ1-3,TRBV9,-,TRBD1,CASSAGQGAGNTIYF,TGTGCCAGCAGCGCGGGACAGGGGGCTGGAAACACCATATATTTT